Following are 23 T cell receptor beta chains from one sample sequenced in a study of blood T cell repertoires in COVID-19. Profiled with immunoSEQ multiplex PCR; TCRdb holds only in-frame clones, not every one. The repertoire consists of some 450,000 clones, with over 85% occurring once and the leading ten covering roughly 0.87%. The sequenced material came from peripheral blood. The receptors were gathered from a young man with COVID-19, enrolled during active disease.

This chain joins TRBV6-1 and TRBJ1-5; possibly TRBD1 for D (6 bases). The germline V and J ends were trimmed by 3 bases and 6 bases, with 6 bases remaining between them. Germline V gene sequence: CDR1 MNHNS, CDR2 SASEGT. This CDR3 has 12 amino acids. The CDR3 DNA reads TGTGCCAGCAGTGACAGGGGTCAGCCCCAGCATTTT. Translating gives CASSDRGQPQHF.

This clone appeared once. The chain joins TRBV5-6 to TRBJ2-1, with 12 bases identical to TRBD2. This CDR3 is 15 amino acids long. CDR1 SGHDT and CDR2 YYEEEE come from the germline V gene. The junction had 4 bases not matched to a gene; V was cut back by 4 bases and J by 5 bases. The CDR3 spells CASSAGLAGHNEQFF. CDR3 bases: TGTGCCAGCAGCGCGGGACTAGCGGGTCACAATGAGCAGTTCTTC.

The CDR3 sequence is CAWKRASTDTQYF. CDR3 sequence (DNA): TGTGCCTGGAAGCGGGCTAGCACAGATACGCAGTATTTT. The chain recombines TRBV30 with TRBJ2-3; the D gene is possibly TRBD2 (6 bases). The CDR3 sequence is 13 residues long. V was cut by 4 bases and J by 0 bases, with 8 bases left in between. Germline lookup yields CDR1 GTSNPN and CDR2 SVGIG (reference sequence).

The rearrangement uses TRBV4-1 and TRBJ2-3; 7 bases line up with TRBD2. V trimming: 0 bases; J trimming: 6 bases; junction bases outside the gene matches: 12. This CDR3 region has 17 residues. In germline, CDR1 is MGHRA, CDR2 YSYEKL. The CDR3 DNA sequence: TGCGCCAGCAGCCAAGATCTTTGGACTAGGGGTAGGGATACGCAGTATTTT. Translation gives CASSQDLWTRGRDTQYF.

The chain combines TRBV6-5 with TRBJ1-4, with 8 bases matching TRBD1. CDR3 length: 15 amino acids. J gave up 4 bases and V 2 bases, and 3 bases lay outside the gene matches. Germline-derived CDR1 and CDR2 are MNHEY and SVGAGI. Here the CDR3 reads CASSYRDRHNEKLFF. The CDR3, as DNA: TGTGCCAGCAGTTACAGGGACAGGCATAATGAAAAACTGTTTTTT.

V usage is TRBV5-4 and J usage is TRBJ2-2; 8 bases are a match to TRBD2. This CDR3 contains 17 residues. Trimming took 5 bases from V and 0 from J; bases not matched to a gene: 9. CDR1 and CDR2 (germline): SGHNT, YYREEE (reference sequence). The CDR3 sequence: CASRQRPGLANTGELFF. CDR3 in DNA: TGTGCCAGCAGACAACGTCCGGGACTAGCGAACACCGGGGAGCTGTTTTTT.

This chain uses TRBV19 with TRBJ2-5; D unresolved. The CDR3 contains 13 residues. The V end was cut by 3 bases, the J end by 2 bases, with 7 bases between. Germline CDR1 is LNHDA and CDR2 is SQIVND (reference sequence). The CDR3: CASSITSQETQYF. The DNA for the CDR3 is TGTGCCAGTAGTATTACAAGTCAAGAGACCCAGTACTTC.

The chain couples TRBV25-1 to TRBJ2-3, with 10 nucleotides matching TRBD2. The junction had 13 bases not matched to a gene; V was cut back by 4 bases and J by 3 bases. Germline lookup yields CDR1 MGHDK and CDR2 SYGVNS. There are 18 residues in the CDR3. The CDR3 sequence: CASSARQLAGKGTDTQYF. For the CDR3, the DNA is TGTGCCAGCAGTGCCCGACAACTAGCGGGGAAAGGGACAGATACGCAGTATTTT.

The chain combines TRBV5-6 with TRBJ2-2; D is perhaps TRBD2 (6 bases). V lost 2 bases and J 4 bases, leaving 9 bases between the germline ends. Germline V gene sequence: CDR1 SGHDT, CDR2 YYEEEE. The CDR3 loop spans 14 amino acids. The CDR3 sequence: CASSFAGTTGELFF. CDR3 coding DNA: TGTGCCAGCAGCTTTGCGGGGACCACCGGGGAGCTGTTTTTT.

The chain combines TRBV4-1 with TRBJ2-2; the match to TRBD2 covers 10 bases. The CDR3 runs 16 residues. Germline loops: CDR1 MGHRA, CDR2 YSYEKL. The ends lost 4 bases at V and 3 bases at J; junction bases unmatched: 5. CDR3 DNA sequence: TGCGCCAGCAGCCGAGGGACTAGCGCGTACACCGGGGAGCTGTTTTTT. It specifies CASSRGTSAYTGELFF.

V and J are TRBV9 and TRBJ2-7, with D possibly being TRBD2 (5 bases). Germline V gene lookup returns CDR1 SGDLS and CDR2 YYNGEE. Trimming cost V 0 bases and J 6 bases, with 13 bases left between them. This CDR3 is built from 14 residues. The CDR3 reads CASSVAGDGIEQYF. CDR3 DNA: TGTGCCAGCAGCGTAGCAGGTGACGGGATCGAGCAGTACTTC.

The rearrangement links TRBV30 to TRBJ1-4; a possible D gene is TRBD1 (5 bases). V lost 8 bases, J lost 6 bases, and 13 bases lay in between. This CDR3 comprises 12 residues. Germline CDR1 is GTSNPN and CDR2 is SVGIG (reference sequence). CDR3 sequence (DNA): TGTGCCCGGGGCAGGTTGGATGAAAAACTGTTTTTT. Translating it yields CARGRLDEKLFF.

The chain links TRBV18 to TRBJ2-5, with 7 nucleotides matching TRBD1. From germline, CDR1 is KGHSH and CDR2 LQKENI. The CDR3 is 15 amino acids. V trimming: 0 bases; J trimming: 4 bases; junction bases outside the gene matches: 5. The CDR3 region has the DNA TGTGCCAGCTCACCACCTGGACAGGCGTTAGAGACCCAGTACTTC. Its translation is CASSPPGQALETQYF.

This sequence joins TRBV24-1 and TRBJ2-3; D remains unclear. In germline, CDR1 is KGHDR, CDR2 SFDVKD. V shed 6 bases and J shed 3 bases, with 9 bases lying between them. The CDR3 consists of 13 residues. CDR3 sequence reads: CATSRGETDTQYF. CDR3 DNA sequence: TGTGCCACCAGTCGAGGAGAGACAGATACGCAGTATTTT.

V and J are TRBV5-6 and TRBJ1-2; 9 bases map to TRBD1. CDR3 length equals 15 residues. V shed 4 bases and J 3 bases; nucleotides not matched to a gene: 7. Germline assignment: CDR1 SGHDT and CDR2 YYEEEE. The CDR3 bases are TGTGCCAGCAGCCAAAAACAGGGGGCGTACTATGGCTACACCTTC. As protein: CASSQKQGAYYGYTF.

The chain joins TRBV14 to TRBJ2-3, with a possible D match to TRBD1 (5 bases). The CDR3 consists of 13 residues. The germline CDR1 and CDR2 sequences are SGHDN and FVKESK. The V end lost 3 bases, the J end lost 11 bases, and 15 bases lay between the germline ends. The CDR3 reads CASSQYQKGLQYF. CDR3 DNA: TGTGCCAGCAGCCAGTATCAGAAGGGGTTGCAGTATTTT.

This CDR3 reads CASSLAPQNTEAFF. DNA for the CDR3: TGTGCCAGCAGCTTAGCCCCCCAGAACACTGAAGCTTTCTTT. V usage is TRBV7-2 and J usage is TRBJ1-1, with D hard to call. Germline assignment: CDR1 SGHTA and CDR2 FQGNSA. CDR3 length: 14 residues. The V and J ends lost 0 bases and 1 base respectively, with 6 bases between them.

The V call is TRBV5-1, the J call TRBJ2-6; perhaps TRBD1 as D (5 bases). Per germline, CDR1 SGHRS and CDR2 YFSETQ. The V end lost 1 base, the J end lost 0 bases, and 11 bases lay between the germline ends. This CDR3 has 17 amino acids. The CDR3, as DNA: TGCGCCAGCAGCTTGAGGGGAACGAACTCTGGGGCCAACGTCCTGACTTTC. Amino acid sequence: CASSLRGTNSGANVLTF.

The V and J genes are TRBV7-8 and TRBJ2-5, with 9 bases identical to TRBD2. The CDR3 totals 15 residues. Germline V gene data show CDR1 as SGHVS and CDR2 as FQNEAQ. Trimming at V came to 5 bases and at J to 2 bases, leaving 6 bases not matched to a gene. The CDR3 spells CASSPDTSGQETQYF. CDR3 nucleotide sequence: TGTGCCAGCAGCCCCGACACTAGCGGGCAAGAGACCCAGTACTTC.

This chain joins TRBV12-3 or TRBV12-4 and TRBJ1-2; D perhaps matches TRBD1 (5 bases). This CDR3 contains 12 residues. V was shortened by 6 bases and J by 2 bases, with 7 bases between the two germline ends. CDR3 in DNA: TGTGCCAGCAGCAGGGAAAACTATGGCTACACCTTC. Translating gives CASSRENYGYTF.

Comments on this clone: This same CDR3 is encoded by further DNA sequences in the sample. V gene TRBV6-1 combines with J gene TRBJ1-2; D gene unclear. The CDR3 loop spans 13 amino acids. Germline V gives CDR1 MNHNS, CDR2 SASEGT. V gave up 3 bases and J gave up 5 bases, with 10 bases separating them. Here the CDR3 DNA reads TGTGCCAGCAGTGAGACTACGGGATATGGCTACACCTTC. Translated: CASSETTGYGYTF.

With regard to this clone: Other DNA sequences in this sample translate to the same CDR3. The rearrangement uses TRBV27 and TRBJ2-7; 10 bases map to TRBD1. Looked up from germline, CDR1 is MNHEY and CDR2 is SMNVEV (reference sequence). The junction had 6 bases not matched to a gene; V was cut back by 6 bases and J by 4 bases. CDR3 length: 14 residues. The CDR3 here is CASSRDRGPYEQYF. In DNA, the CDR3 is TGTGCCAGCAGCCGGGACAGGGGACCGTACGAGCAGTACTTC.

Concerning this clone: Other DNA sequences in this sample translate to the same CDR3. V is TRBV3-1 (or the pseudogene TRBV3-2) and J is TRBJ2-7, with TRBD2 as a possible D gene (5 bases). CDR3 length equals 13 residues. Germline loops: CDR1 LGHDT, CDR2 YNNKEL (reference sequence). Trimming took off 4 bases at V and 2 bases at J, with 9 bases between the two ends. This chain's CDR3 is CASSRGLAYEQYF. The DNA for the CDR3 is TGTGCCAGCAGCCGTGGACTCGCCTACGAGCAGTACTTC.